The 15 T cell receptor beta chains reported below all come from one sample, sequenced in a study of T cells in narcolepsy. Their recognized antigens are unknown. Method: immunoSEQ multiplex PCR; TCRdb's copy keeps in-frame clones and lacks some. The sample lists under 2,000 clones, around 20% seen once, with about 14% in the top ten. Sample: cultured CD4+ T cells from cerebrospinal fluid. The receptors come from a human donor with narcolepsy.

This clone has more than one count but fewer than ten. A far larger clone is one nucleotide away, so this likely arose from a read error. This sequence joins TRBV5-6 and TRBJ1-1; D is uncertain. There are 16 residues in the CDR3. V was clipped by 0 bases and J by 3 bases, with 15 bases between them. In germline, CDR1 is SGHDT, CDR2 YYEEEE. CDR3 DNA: TGTGCCAGCAGCTTGGTCCTTGGATTTCAGGACACTGAAGCTTTCTTT. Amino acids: CASSLVLGFQDTEAFF.

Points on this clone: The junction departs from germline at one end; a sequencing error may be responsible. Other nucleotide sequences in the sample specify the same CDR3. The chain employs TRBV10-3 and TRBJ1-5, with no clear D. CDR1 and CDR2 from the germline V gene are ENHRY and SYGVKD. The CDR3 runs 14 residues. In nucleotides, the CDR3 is TGCGCCAGCAGTGAGTCGGGTCTCAATCAGCCCCAGCATTTT. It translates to CASSESGLNQPQHF.

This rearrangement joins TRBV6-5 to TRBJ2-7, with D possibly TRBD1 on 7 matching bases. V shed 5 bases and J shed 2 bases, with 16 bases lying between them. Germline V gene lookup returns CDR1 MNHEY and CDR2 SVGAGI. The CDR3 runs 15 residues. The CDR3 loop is CASSGRDSLTYEQYF. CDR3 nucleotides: TGTGCCAGCAGTGGGCGGGACAGTCTGACCTACGAGCAGTACTTC.

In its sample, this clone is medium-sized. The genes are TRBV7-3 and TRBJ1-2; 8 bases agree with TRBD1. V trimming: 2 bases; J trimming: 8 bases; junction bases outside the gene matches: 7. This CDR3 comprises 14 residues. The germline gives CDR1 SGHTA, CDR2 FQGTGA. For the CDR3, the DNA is TGTGCCAGCAGCTTACGTGCAGGGGGCTACGGCTACACCTTC. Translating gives CASSLRAGGYGYTF.

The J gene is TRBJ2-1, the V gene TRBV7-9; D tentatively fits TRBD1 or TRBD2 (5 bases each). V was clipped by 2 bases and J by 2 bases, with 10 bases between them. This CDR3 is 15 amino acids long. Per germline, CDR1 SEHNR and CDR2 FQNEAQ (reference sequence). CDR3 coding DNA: TGTGCCAGCAGCTTAAGAGGGGCAGCCTACAATGAGCAGTTCTTC. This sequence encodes CASSLRGAAYNEQFF.

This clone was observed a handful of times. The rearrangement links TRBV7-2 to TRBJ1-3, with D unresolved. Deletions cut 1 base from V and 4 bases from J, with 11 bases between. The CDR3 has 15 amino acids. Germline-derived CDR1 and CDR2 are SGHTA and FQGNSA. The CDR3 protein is CASSLDSNPGNTIYF. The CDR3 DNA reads TGTGCCAGCAGCTTAGATAGTAATCCGGGAAACACCATATATTTT.

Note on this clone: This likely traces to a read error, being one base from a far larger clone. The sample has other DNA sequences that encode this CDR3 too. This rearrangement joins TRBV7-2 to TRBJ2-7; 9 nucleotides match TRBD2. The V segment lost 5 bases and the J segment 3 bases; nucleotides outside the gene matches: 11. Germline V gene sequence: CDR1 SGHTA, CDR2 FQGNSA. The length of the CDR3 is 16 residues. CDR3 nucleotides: TGTGCCAGCAGCCCCTCAGCGGGGGGCACTTACTACGAGCAGTACTTC. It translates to CASSPSAGGTYYEQYF.

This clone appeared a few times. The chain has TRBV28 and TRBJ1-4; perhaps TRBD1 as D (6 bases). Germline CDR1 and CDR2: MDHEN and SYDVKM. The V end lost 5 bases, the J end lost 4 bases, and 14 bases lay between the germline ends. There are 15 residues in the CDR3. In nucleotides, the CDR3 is TGTGCCAGCAGTCCCCCGACAGGCGTTAATGAAAAACTGTTTTTT. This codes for CASSPPTGVNEKLFF.

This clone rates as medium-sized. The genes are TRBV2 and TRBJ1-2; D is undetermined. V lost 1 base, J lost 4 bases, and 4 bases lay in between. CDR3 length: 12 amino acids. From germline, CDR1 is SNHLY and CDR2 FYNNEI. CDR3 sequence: CASSEGAYGYTF. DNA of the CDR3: TGTGCCAGCAGTGAAGGGGCCTATGGCTACACCTTC.

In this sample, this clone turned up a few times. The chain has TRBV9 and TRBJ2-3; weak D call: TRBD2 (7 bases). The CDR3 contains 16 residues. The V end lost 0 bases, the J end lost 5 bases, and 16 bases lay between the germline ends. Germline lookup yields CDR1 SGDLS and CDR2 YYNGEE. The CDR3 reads CASSVAAGAMVDTQYF. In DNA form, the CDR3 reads TGTGCCAGCAGCGTAGCGGCGGGGGCGATGGTAGATACGCAGTATTTT.

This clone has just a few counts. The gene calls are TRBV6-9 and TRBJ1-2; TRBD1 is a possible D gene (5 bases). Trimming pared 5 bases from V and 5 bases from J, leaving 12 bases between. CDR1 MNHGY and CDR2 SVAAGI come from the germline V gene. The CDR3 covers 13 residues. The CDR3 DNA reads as TGTGCCAGCAGTGAAGATGGGGGGTATGGCTACACCTTC. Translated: CASSEDGGYGYTF.

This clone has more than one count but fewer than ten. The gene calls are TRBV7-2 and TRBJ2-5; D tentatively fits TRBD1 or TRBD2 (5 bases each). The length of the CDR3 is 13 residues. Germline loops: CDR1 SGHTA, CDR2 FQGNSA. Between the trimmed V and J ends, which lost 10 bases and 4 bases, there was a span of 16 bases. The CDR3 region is CATSGDEGETQYF. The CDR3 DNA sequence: TGTGCCACCAGTGGGGACGAGGGAGAGACCCAGTACTTC.

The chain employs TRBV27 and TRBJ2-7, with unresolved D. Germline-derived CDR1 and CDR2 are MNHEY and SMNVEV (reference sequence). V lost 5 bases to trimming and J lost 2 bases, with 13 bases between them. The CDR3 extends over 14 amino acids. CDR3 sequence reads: CASSTQTGPYEQYF. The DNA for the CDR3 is TGTGCCAGCAGTACACAAACCGGGCCCTACGAGCAGTACTTC.

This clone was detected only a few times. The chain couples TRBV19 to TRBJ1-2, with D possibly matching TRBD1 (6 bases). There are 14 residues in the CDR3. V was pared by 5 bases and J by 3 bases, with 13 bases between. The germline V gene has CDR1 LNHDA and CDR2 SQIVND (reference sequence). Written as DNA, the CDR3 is TGTGCCAGTAGTTCGGGGGCTCGGGACTATGGCTACACCTTC. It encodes CASSSGARDYGYTF.

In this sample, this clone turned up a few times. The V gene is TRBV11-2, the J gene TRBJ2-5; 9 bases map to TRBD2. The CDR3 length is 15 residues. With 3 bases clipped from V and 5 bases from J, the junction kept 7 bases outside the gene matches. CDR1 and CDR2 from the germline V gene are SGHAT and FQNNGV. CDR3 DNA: TGTGCCAGCAGCTTTCAAGCGGGGGGTAGGGAGACCCAGTACTTC. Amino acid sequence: CASSFQAGGRETQYF.